This T cell receptor (beta chain) emerged from a study of shared clonotypes between healthy human individuals. The overall study: Donors had three CD4 naive, three CD4 memory, two CD8 naive and one CD8 memory plate apiece. Study-wide findings and caveats: Rarefaction indicated that sorted-subset sequencing remained incomplete although depth was large. Across subsets, estimated richness was generally greater for naive than for memory populations.

The data were produced by immunoSEQ multiplex PCR, yet TCRdb's version contains in-frame clones alone and is incomplete. This table holds some 2.1 million clones, 85% to 95% found once. Germline-derived CDR1 and CDR2 are MNHEY and SVGAGI. The CDR3 runs to 14 residues. V was trimmed by 0 bases and J by 0 bases, leaving 5 bases between them. Details on this clone: Its antigen is as yet unknown.

The sequencing sample was made of naive CD4+ T cells sorted from blood. Described subset: CD45RA+ positively selected. This clonotype was sampled from a young man in good health. The chain recombines TRBV6-5 with TRBJ2-5; D ambiguous. CDR3 region: CASSYSGNQETQYF. CDR3 nucleotide sequence: TGTGCCAGCAGTTACTCGGGGAACCAAGAGACCCAGTACTTC.